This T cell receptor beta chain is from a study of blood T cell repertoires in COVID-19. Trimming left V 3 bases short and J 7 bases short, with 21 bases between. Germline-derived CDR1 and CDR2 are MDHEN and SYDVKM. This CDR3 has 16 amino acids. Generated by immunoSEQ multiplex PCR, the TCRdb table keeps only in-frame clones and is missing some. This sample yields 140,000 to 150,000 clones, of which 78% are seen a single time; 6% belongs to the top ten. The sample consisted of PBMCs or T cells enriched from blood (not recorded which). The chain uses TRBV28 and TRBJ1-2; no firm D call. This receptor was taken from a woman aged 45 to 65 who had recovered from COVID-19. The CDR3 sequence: CASSFPLGASDSGYTF. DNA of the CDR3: TGTGCCAGCAGTTTTCCCTTAGGAGCGTCCGATTCTGGCTACACCTTC.